The clone carrying this T cell receptor beta chain has a single count. This specimen belongs to a study of blood T cell repertoires in COVID-19. On the study more broadly: Acute-phase and convalescent COVID-19 samples originated in the United States, Italy and Spain. T cells, B-cell-depleted T cells, or PBMCs supplied cDNA or gDNA.

Per the original data handling: Amplification of reference gene primers provided the estimated nucleated cell counts. Profiled with immunoSEQ multiplex PCR; TCRdb holds only in-frame clones, not every one. That table supplies the V and J calls and clone size; D and trimming were determined from the DNA. The sample carries approximately 210,000 clones, around 90% recorded once. Trimming left V 0 bases short and J 7 bases short, with 17 bases between. Germline-derived CDR1 and CDR2 are LNHDA and SQIVND (reference sequence). The CDR3 length is 16 residues. The rearrangement joins TRBV19 to TRBJ2-3; the D gene is possibly TRBD1 (5 bases). The sequence was collected from a man in his thirties or forties with acute or convalescent COVID-19. What was sequenced was peripheral blood. The CDR3 spells CASSIDLRRAVYTQYF. CDR3 nucleotides: TGTGCCAGTAGTATAGATCTCCGCAGGGCAGTATATACGCAGTATTTT.